Presented here are 5 T cell receptor beta chains from one specimen sequenced in a study of blood T cell repertoires in COVID-19 (dated by TCRdb to between 2020 and 2021). The library relied on the immunoSEQ multiplex PCR assay. TCRdb carries this immuneACCESS record with in-frame sequences only. Its versions omit some clonotypes, under half of them owing to an unresolved V gene in the studies checked, with the rest unexplained. The sample table shows 120,000 or so clones, and around nine tenths are seen once. The ten largest clonotypes hold about 1.2% of the sample. Sequenced sample: peripheral blood. These receptors originate from a woman older than 75 with acute or convalescent COVID-19.

The chain couples TRBV4-1 to TRBJ1-5; D not certain. Germline loops: CDR1 MGHRA, CDR2 YSYEKL. The CDR3 loop spans 16 amino acids. The germline V and J ends were trimmed by 3 bases and 3 bases, with 15 bases remaining between them. CDR3 loop: CASSHAFAGSNQPQHF. The CDR3 DNA reads TGCGCCAGCAGCCACGCCTTCGCAGGCTCCAATCAGCCCCAGCATTTT.

This clone was seen a single time. V usage is TRBV10-3 and J usage is TRBJ2-1; TRBD2 matches at 9 bases. The CDR3 loop spans 16 amino acids. V lost 7 bases to trimming and J lost 0 bases; unmatched junction nucleotides: 7. Per the germline V gene, CDR1 is ENHRY and CDR2 is SYGVKD. The CDR3 is CAITESGGSSYNEQFF. CDR3 coding DNA: TGTGCCATCACCGAGAGCGGGGGGAGCTCCTACAATGAGCAGTTCTTC.

The chain uses TRBV5-6 and TRBJ2-2; 8 bases are a match to TRBD2. Unmatched junction bases numbered 6, after V lost 5 bases and J lost 6 bases. The CDR3 sequence is 14 residues long. Germline values: CDR1 SGHDT, CDR2 YYEEEE. Here the CDR3 reads CASRREGRSGELFF. The DNA for the CDR3 is TGTGCCAGCAGACGGGAGGGCCGGTCCGGGGAGCTGTTTTTT.

This clone turned up a few times. This chain connects TRBV15 to TRBJ2-7, with a tentative D call TRBD1 (6 bases). Trimming left V 2 bases short and J 2 bases short, with 19 bases between. There are 17 residues in the CDR3. Germline-derived CDR1 and CDR2 are LNHNV and YYDKDF (reference sequence). CDR3 DNA: TGTGCCACCAGCAGATCGCCGGACAGCCAGGGACCCTACGAGCAGTACTTC. Its protein is CATSRSPDSQGPYEQYF.

This clone was recorded only once. V is TRBV5-4 and J is TRBJ1-3, with D tentatively TRBD1 (5 bases). The germline V and J ends were trimmed by 5 bases and 3 bases, with 12 bases remaining between them. The CDR3 totals 14 residues. The germline gives CDR1 SGHNT, CDR2 YYREEE (reference sequence). CDR3 sequence (DNA): TGTGCCAGCAGTCCAGGGAGGGGTGGAAACACCATATATTTT. Its translation: CASSPGRGGNTIYF.